Below, one T cell receptor (beta chain) is given with its context. Its antigen remains unidentified. Germline values: CDR1 LNHDA, CDR2 SQIVND (reference sequence). The trim removed 4 bases at V and 0 bases at J, leaving 5 bases unmatched. CDR3 length equals 16 residues. The sample belongs to a study of beta chain features in type 1 diabetes. Study context: Patients looked much like healthy donors when it came to age, gender and cell yields. Study-level points and caveats: Shorter TCRB CDR3s, moderately but significantly so, marked every one of the four CD4+ subsets in Type 1 diabetes patients.

The sequenced template was cDNA made from the entire isolated RNA. TCRdb's table, derived via immunoSEQ multiplex PCR, lists solely in-frame clones and lacks some. The sample lists 150,000 or so clones, roughly a tenth occurring once. Specimen: central memory CD4+ T cells from blood. This rearrangement joins TRBV19 to TRBJ1-2; 10 nucleotides match TRBD1. This TCR derives from a man aged 18 to 35 in good health. The CDR3 is CASSTRTGGTNYGYTF. CDR3 nucleotide sequence: TGTGCCAGTAGTACCCGGACAGGGGGGACTAACTATGGCTACACCTTC.